This T cell receptor (beta chain) was documented in a study of cytomegalovirus exposure and HLA in healthy donors. Study-wide results and limits: A few of the chains that were CMV-associated were confirmed in vitro to be specific for CMV antigens. The listing of 150 to 200 TCR beta chains classed them as cytomegalovirus-associated.

Donors showed nominal health when sampled, although they likely had unrecorded immune exposures. PCR amplification relied on 60 Vbeta primers (plus 13 Jbeta primers). Authors' processing steps: Approximately 11 million of the about 80 million unique TCR beta chains counted in a later analysis were shared. Produced via immunoSEQ multiplex PCR; TCRdb's table is partial and in-frame only. For V, J and clone size, that table is used; D and trimming come from the DNA. The sample gives 130,000 to 150,000 clones, about 78% of which show up once; roughly 2.8% is in the top ten. Germline-derived CDR1 and CDR2 are SGHAT and FQNNGV. Trimming pared 3 bases from V and 4 bases from J, leaving 16 bases between. The length of the CDR3 is 16 residues. Regarding this clone: What it recognizes is unknown.

Sequencing was done on a sample of PBMCs. The receptor was isolated from a male donor in good health and CMV-seronegative. The rearrangement uses TRBV11-2 and TRBJ1-3, with a weak D call TRBD1 (5 bases). CDR3 bases: TGTGCCAGCAGCTTTAGGGGTGCAGGGTCCGGAAACACCATATATTTT. This codes for CASSFRGAGSGNTIYF.